Below are 25 T cell receptor beta chains sequenced from a single sample in a study of molecular identifiers for immune sequencing clone quantification. A single record per CDR3 protein comes from TCRdb applying MiXCR to the PCR reads. The sample includes over 600,000 distinct CDR3 sequences, just under 20% of them seen just once. Sequencing input: naive CD8+ T cells from blood, with Jurkat cell RNA spiked in. Subset denoted: FACS-sorted CD8+CD4-CCR7+CD45RA+ naive T cells. The receptor source for this set is a human donor in good health. Some libraries in this study had Jurkat cell RNA spiked in.

About this clonotype: A read error may be the cause here, since a much bigger clone is one base away. The V and J genes are TRBV6-2 or TRBV6-3 and TRBJ2-5; 10 bases are shared with TRBD1. Germline V gene data show CDR1 as MNHEY and CDR2 as SVGEGT. The CDR3 contains 14 residues. This CDR3 reads CASSWTGGKETQCF. CDR3 bases: TGTGCCAGCAGTTGGACAGGGGGTAAAGAGACCCAGTGCTTC.

There are a few counts of this clonotype. The J gene is TRBJ2-2, the V gene TRBV7-9; D is perhaps TRBD1 or TRBD2 (6 bases each). Between the trimmed V and J ends, which lost 4 bases and 0 bases, there was a span of 9 bases. CDR1 is SEHNR and CDR2 is FQNEAQ in the germline V gene (reference sequence). The CDR3 spans 15 residues. CDR3 protein: CASSSGDTNTGELFF. In DNA, the CDR3 is TGTGCCAGCAGCTCGGGGGACACGAACACCGGGGAGCTGTTTTTT.

This clonotype appeared many times. The CDR3 spells CSARVRGKNEQFF. The CDR3 bases are TGCAGTGCTAGAGTACGAGGGAAAAATGAGCAGTTCTTC. This chain links TRBV20-1 with TRBJ2-1; TRBD2 is a possible D gene (5 bases). Trimming cost V 1 base and J 7 bases, with 11 bases left between them. Germline CDR1 reads DFQATT; CDR2 reads SNEGSKA (reference sequence). The CDR3 is made up of 13 amino acids.

Notes on this clonotype: Compared with germline, one end of the junction differs, possibly owing to a read error. The chain employs TRBV30 and TRBJ2-7, with a tentative D call TRBD1 (6 bases). CDR1 is GTSNPN, CDR2 SVGIG, per germline (reference sequence). The CDR3 has 13 amino acids. The CDR3 region has the DNA TGTGCCCGGAGTCTAGGGGGAACCTACGAGCAGTACTTC. Translation: CARSLGGTYEQYF.

This clonotype appeared a single time. Possible read error: a much larger clone is one base away. The chain joins TRBV12-3 or TRBV12-4 to TRBJ1-2, with TRBD1 identical over 10 bases. The CDR3 loop spans 14 amino acids. In nucleotides, the CDR3 is TGTGCCAGCAGCCCTGGACAGGGGGGATTTGGCTACGCCTTC. It translates to CASSPGQGGFGYAF.

This clonotype was observed many times. V is TRBV7-9 and J is TRBJ2-5; possible D gene TRBD2, 6 bases. The ends were cut back, 8 bases at V and 2 bases at J, with 15 bases in the middle. The V gene's germline CDR1 is SEHNR and CDR2 FQNEAQ (reference sequence). The length of the CDR3 is 14 residues. The CDR3 nucleotides are TGTGCCAGCCTCCCCGCGGGAAGACAAGAGACCCAGTACTTC. Translating it yields CASLPAGRQETQYF.

This clonotype has ten or more counts. The rearrangement joins TRBV4-3 to TRBJ2-1, with D unresolved. Deletions cut 6 bases from V and 3 bases from J, with 18 bases between. CDR1 is LGHNA and CDR2 is YSLEER in the germline V gene. The CDR3 runs 16 residues. The CDR3 sequence is CASSPVAGTDYNEQFF. For the CDR3, the DNA is TGCGCCAGCAGTCCCGTGGCAGGCACGGACTACAATGAGCAGTTCTTC.

The J gene is TRBJ1-1, the V gene TRBV20-1; TRBD1 agrees at 9 bases. Germline CDR1 DFQATT, CDR2 SNEGSKA (reference sequence). The CDR3 contains 17 residues. The V gene end was trimmed by 0 bases and the J gene end by 5 bases; junction bases not matched to a gene: 13. The CDR3 DNA sequence: TGCAGTGCTAGAGACAGAAACAGGGGGCTCTCGGGGACTGAAGCTTTCTTT. This sequence encodes CSARDRNRGLSGTEAFF.

This clonotype was counted a few times. The rearrangement uses TRBV12-3 or TRBV12-4 and TRBJ2-1; maybe TRBD1 (5 bases). CDR3 size: 15 residues. Trimming removed 6 bases from V and 2 bases from J, with 14 bases in between. CDR3 loop: CASSPDTGPYNEQFF. Written as DNA, the CDR3 is TGTGCCAGCAGCCCAGATACAGGTCCCTACAATGAGCAGTTCTTC.

In its sample, this clonotype was seen many times. CDR3 residues: CASSQGTGVNQPQHF. The CDR3, as DNA: TGCGCCAGCAGCCAGGGAACAGGAGTCAATCAGCCCCAGCATTTT. V usage is TRBV4-3 and J usage is TRBJ1-5; a possible D gene is TRBD1 (5 bases). The germline CDR1 and CDR2 sequences are LGHNA and YSLEER. This CDR3 has 15 residues. V was trimmed by 3 bases and J by 3 bases, leaving 12 bases between them.

Comments on this clonotype: A much bigger clone sits one base away, suggesting this may be a read error. J is TRBJ2-7 and V is TRBV4-1; 12 nucleotides match TRBD2. The CDR3 sequence is 16 residues long. Trimming at V came to 3 bases and at J to 3 bases, leaving 6 bases not matched to a gene. Germline V gives CDR1 MGHRA, CDR2 YSYEKL. The DNA for the CDR3 is TGCGCCAGCAGCCATGCTAGCGGGGGGGAACACTACGAGCAGTACTTC. Its protein is CASSHASGGEHYEQYF.

The table lists this clonotype with a few counts. V usage is TRBV5-4 and J usage is TRBJ2-2; 8 nucleotides align to TRBD2. The germline V gene encodes CDR1 SGHNT and CDR2 YYREEE (reference sequence). After removal of 6 bases from V and 4 bases from J, the junction contained 8 bases not matched to a gene. There are 15 residues in the CDR3. DNA for the CDR3: TGTGCCAGCACCCCGGGGGGGTTGGCCACCGGGGAGCTGTTTTTT. Protein sequence: CASTPGGLATGELFF.

The table lists this clonotype with many counts. The genes are TRBV2 and TRBJ2-7, with 7 positions matching TRBD1. Germline CDR1 and CDR2: SNHLY and FYNNEI. J was trimmed by 3 bases and V by 6 bases; bases with no gene match: 5. The CDR3 is made up of 13 amino acids. For the CDR3, the DNA is TGTGCCAGCAGATCCGGGACAGACTACGAGCAGTACTTC. It specifies CASRSGTDYEQYF.

Turning to this clonotype: One junction end does not reproduce the germline sequence, and a read error may be involved. V and J are TRBV28 and TRBJ2-7; TRBD1 matches at 8 bases. Germline assignment: CDR1 MDHEN and CDR2 SYDVKM. The CDR3 runs to 15 residues. The CDR3 nucleotides read TGTGCCGGCAGTTCCCCGGGGACAGGTACGGTCGAGCAGTACTTC. As protein: CAGSSPGTGTVEQYF.

Worth noting for this clonotype: This sequence may be a read error, since a much larger clone differs from it by one base. This rearrangement joins TRBV19 to TRBJ1-1, with D unresolved. The CDR3 consists of 10 residues. From germline, CDR1 is LNHDA and CDR2 SQIVND (reference sequence). DNA for the CDR3: TGTGCCAGTAGGGCCACTAAAGCTTTCTTT. It translates to CASRATKAFF.

This clonotype was picked up many times. The chain recombines TRBV3-1 with TRBJ2-2, with TRBD2 identical over 8 bases. The CDR3 is 19 residues long. CDR1 LGHDT and CDR2 YNNKEL come from the germline V gene (reference sequence). V dropped 1 base and J dropped 5; count of bases not matched to a gene: 15. CDR3 protein: CASSQGAGTRTFWTGELFF. For the CDR3, the DNA is TGTGCCAGCAGCCAAGGGGCCGGGACTAGGACCTTTTGGACCGGGGAGCTGTTTTTT.

In this sample, this clonotype turned up many times. The rearrangement links TRBV12-3 or TRBV12-4 to TRBJ2-7, with TRBD1 as a possible D gene (6 bases). The V and J ends lost 6 bases and 0 bases respectively, with 15 bases between them. The CDR3 is 15 amino acids. CDR3 sequence reads: CASSSQGLSSYEQYF. CDR3 in DNA: TGTGCCAGCAGCTCGCAGGGGTTAAGCTCCTACGAGCAGTACTTC.

This clonotype appeared many times. The chain joins TRBV5-5 to TRBJ1-1; possibly TRBD1 for D (5 bases). Trimming left V 0 bases short and J 7 bases short, with 13 bases between. The CDR3 has 14 amino acids. CDR1 and CDR2 from the germline V gene are SGHKS and YYEKEE (reference sequence). The CDR3 coding sequence is TGTGCCAGCAGCTTGGCCAGGGAGACGGGTGAAGCTTTCTTT. Encoded protein: CASSLARETGEAFF.

The chain employs TRBV19 and TRBJ2-3, with D unclear. V dropped 3 bases and J dropped 3 bases, with 13 bases sitting between them. Germline CDR1 reads LNHDA; CDR2 reads SQIVND (reference sequence). CDR3 size: 15 residues. CDR3 region: CASSMVSPPTDTQYF. The DNA for the CDR3 is TGTGCCAGTAGTATGGTTAGCCCCCCTACAGATACGCAGTATTTT.

The rearrangement uses TRBV7-2 and TRBJ2-5; TRBD2 is a possible D gene (7 bases). The CDR3 extends over 14 amino acids. In germline, CDR1 is SGHTA, CDR2 FQGNSA. The ends were cut back, 10 bases at V and 5 bases at J, with 20 bases in the middle. CDR3: CATNHGGPQETQYF. DNA for the CDR3: TGTGCCACCAATCACGGGGGGCCCCAGGAGACCCAGTACTTC.

This clonotype appeared a few times. The chain uses TRBV7-9 and TRBJ2-1; D perhaps matches TRBD2 (6 bases). V lost 2 bases to trimming and J lost 5 bases, with 10 bases between them. CDR1 is SEHNR and CDR2 is FQNEAQ in the germline V gene (reference sequence). The CDR3 extends over 14 amino acids. The CDR3 DNA sequence: TGTGCCAGCAGCTTATTAGGACTAAACAATGAGCAGTTCTTC. Translating it yields CASSLLGLNNEQFF.

This clonotype has at least ten counts. This sequence joins TRBV6-2 or TRBV6-3 and TRBJ2-4; TRBD2 agrees at 8 bases. The CDR3 totals 16 residues. The V gene end was trimmed by 1 base and the J gene end by 2 bases; junction bases not matched to a gene: 4. Germline values: CDR1 MNHEY, CDR2 SVGEGT. The CDR3 nucleotides read TGTGCCAGCAGTTACTTGGCGGGAGGTACCAAAAACATTCAGTACTTC. Protein: CASSYLAGGTKNIQYF.

The chain recombines TRBV7-3 with TRBJ2-1, with D hard to call. Germline CDR1 reads SGHTA; CDR2 reads FQGTGA. The CDR3 runs 12 residues. With 4 bases removed from V and 9 bases from J, the gap between germline ends came to 10 bases. CDR3 in DNA: TGTGCCAGCAGCTCCTGGCAAGGTGAGCAGTTCTTC. Translated, it gives CASSSWQGEQFF.

This clonotype was found many times. The CDR3 nucleotides are TGTGCCAGCAGTTACAGCGGGAGCGTCTACGAGCAGTACTTC. The encoded protein is CASSYSGSVYEQYF. This sequence joins TRBV6-6 and TRBJ2-7; 8 nucleotides line up with TRBD2. Germline trimming cut 2 bases from V and 3 bases from J; bases unmatched to any gene: 3. The length of the CDR3 is 14 residues. Germline V CDR1 and CDR2: MNHNY, SVGAGI (reference sequence).

This clonotype appeared many times. J is TRBJ2-5 and V is TRBV6-8; 8 positions match TRBD2. With V trimmed by 2 bases and J by 3 bases, 23 bases remained unmatched. This CDR3 is 21 amino acids long. The germline V gene has CDR1 MNHGY and CDR2 SAAAGT. The CDR3 sequence is CASSYPTSGTRRLRTEETQYF. DNA for the CDR3: TGTGCCAGCAGTTACCCAACCTCCGGGACTAGGCGTTTGCGTACCGAAGAGACCCAGTACTTC.